This T cell receptor (beta chain) was found in a study of neurological immune-mediated disorders (dated by TCRdb to about 2019). Context from the whole study: The study compared peripheral blood TCR-beta repertoires of HTLV-I-associated myelopathy (HAM/TSP) patients, multiple sclerosis patients and healthy controls using UMI-based sequencing. The approximately 98 TCR-beta libraries included longitudinal samples, technical triplicates and paired sorted CD4+ and CD8+ T-cell subsets alongside PBMC samples. The cohort comprised approximately 67 subjects: 15 or so HAM/TSP patients, 34 multiple sclerosis patients and around 20 healthy controls.

Comments on this clonotype: Its cognate antigen has yet to be identified. The junction departs from germline at one end; a sequencing error may be responsible.

The healthy controls were volunteers from a blood bank in Maryland, USA. For unsorted PBMC libraries, 2 million PBMCs were used after storage in RNAlater at -80 degrees C until RNA extraction. PBMCs were separated from peripheral blood using Ficoll-Hypaque density gradient centrifugation and then cryopreserved in liquid nitrogen. Points the paper makes about the study in general: Across subjects, expanded clones never shared an identical CDR3 amino acid sequence, which suggests that the TCR-beta repertoires in every group were private. The highest TCR clonal expansion was observed in HAM/TSP patients, whereas the lowest was observed in MS patients, even when compared with healthy controls.

cDNA synthesis used template-switch 5'RACE with a primer carrying a 10-nucleotide random unique molecular identifier tagging each TCR transcript. Every sequencing run yielded over 180 million TCR-beta sequences covering 15-18 subjects. The RNeasy kit was used for extraction of total RNA. The KAPA Real-time Library Amplification kit was used to amplify TCR-beta VDJ regions with primers for the TCR constant region and the 5'RACE anchor. A first PCR added sample indexes and Illumina adaptors, and a second PCR then raised library yield. The roughly 650 bp TCR product was size-selected on a 2% E-gel SizeSelection system after Ampure bead purification. Before pooling, libraries had their quality checked on a Bioanalyzer, their concentration measured with Qubit, and their quantity determined with the Kapa Library Quantification kit. Paired-end 2 x 150 bp sequencing of the libraries was performed on an Illumina HiSeq 2500. To increase sequence diversity, roughly 24-30% phiX was spiked into each library pool. Under the source paper's analysis protocol: Quality-filtered reads were processed with the UMI-based MiGEC pipeline, and over 90% of raw TCR sequences were removed by the MiGEC pipeline during error correction. VDJ genes were aligned to IMGT germline references, and clonotypes were defined by unique CDR3 amino acid sequence plus V-J genes. Clonal expansion, Shannon diversity and CDR3 relatedness were evaluated with VDJtools (CalcPairwiseDistances, ClusterSamples), while phylogenetic trees were built in CLCbio workbench. A clone was classed as expanded if it had 8 or more unique UMIs, a cutoff based on coefficient-of-variation modelling across technical triplicates. TCRdb reanalyzed the raw reads on its own, using fastp at Q25 for trimming and MiXCR for clone calling, and kept in-frame beta chains. Each CDR3 protein appears once, grouped with its most common genes and DNA. The V and J calls and clone size come from TCRdb's table, not from the authors' own analysis. Across this sample there are roughly 28,000 distinct CDR3 sequences, with roughly an eighth seen only once. Together, the top ten hold 7.8% of the sample.

The sequence was obtained from a man in his sixties in good health. The sequenced sample consisted of PBMCs.

The CDR3 reads CASSLFAIHSYDEQFF. The DNA sequence reads TGTGCCAGCAGTTTGTTCGCTATCCACTCCTACGATGAGCAGTTCTTC. Here the chain combines TRBV28 and TRBJ2-1, with an unclear D gene assignment. The CDR3 contains 16 residues, cysteine and phenylalanine counted. This entry keeps only the CDR3 DNA: 48 bases, framed from base 1. The germline V gene encodes CDR1 MDHEN and CDR2 SYDVKM.